This TCR beta chain appears in the sequencing data of a study of glioma-infiltrating T cells after dendritic cell vaccination. TCRdb's table, derived via immunoSEQ multiplex PCR, lists solely in-frame clones and lacks some. The sample includes over 80,000 clones, about 90% of them seen just once. This CDR3 comprises 15 residues. Germline loops: CDR1 MNHNS, CDR2 SASEGT. V gave up 5 bases and J gave up 0 bases, with 12 bases separating them. Study-wide results and caveats: Complete blood and tumor specimen sets were limited to few patients.

As to this clone: Its antigen is currently unknown.

This TCR derives from a human donor with glioblastoma. Sequenced here: blood, sampled before dendritic cell vaccination. This chain links TRBV6-1 with TRBJ2-3, with D perhaps matching TRBD2 (5 bases). Here the CDR3 DNA reads TGTGCCAGCAGTCTGGCCGGAGGTAGCACAGATACGCAGTATTTT. As protein: CASSLAGGSTDTQYF.